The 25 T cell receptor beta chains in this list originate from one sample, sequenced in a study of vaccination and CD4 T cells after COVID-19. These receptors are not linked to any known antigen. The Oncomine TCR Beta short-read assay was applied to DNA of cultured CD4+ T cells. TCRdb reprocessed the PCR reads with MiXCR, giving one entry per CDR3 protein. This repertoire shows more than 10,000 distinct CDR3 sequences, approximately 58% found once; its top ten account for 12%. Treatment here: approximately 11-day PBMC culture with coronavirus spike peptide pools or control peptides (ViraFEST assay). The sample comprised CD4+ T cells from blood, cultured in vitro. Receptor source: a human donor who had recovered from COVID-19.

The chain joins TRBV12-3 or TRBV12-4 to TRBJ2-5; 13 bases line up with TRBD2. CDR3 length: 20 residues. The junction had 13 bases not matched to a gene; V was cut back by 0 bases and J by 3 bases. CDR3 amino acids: CASSLALAGGPVGRKETQYF. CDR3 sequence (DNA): TGTGCCAGCAGTTTAGCACTAGCGGGAGGGCCGGTGGGTCGAAAAGAGACCCAGTACTTC.

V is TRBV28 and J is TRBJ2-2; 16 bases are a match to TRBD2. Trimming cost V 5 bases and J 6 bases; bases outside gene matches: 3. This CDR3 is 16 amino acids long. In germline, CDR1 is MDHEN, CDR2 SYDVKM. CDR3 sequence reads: CASSPGLAGGPGELFF. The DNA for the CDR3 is TGTGCCAGCAGTCCGGGACTAGCGGGAGGGCCCGGGGAGCTGTTTTTT.

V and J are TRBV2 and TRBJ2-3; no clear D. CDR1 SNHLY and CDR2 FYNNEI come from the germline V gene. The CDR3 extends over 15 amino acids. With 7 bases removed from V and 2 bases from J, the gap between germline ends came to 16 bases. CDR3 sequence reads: CASTRVGISTDTQYF. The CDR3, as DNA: TGTGCCAGCACCCGAGTGGGGATTTCCACAGATACGCAGTATTTT.

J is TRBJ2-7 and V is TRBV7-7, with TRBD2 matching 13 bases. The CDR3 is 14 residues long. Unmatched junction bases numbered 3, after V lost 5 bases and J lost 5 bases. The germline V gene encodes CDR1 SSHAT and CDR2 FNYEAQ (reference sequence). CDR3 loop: CASSAGLAGDEQYF. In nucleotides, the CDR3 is TGTGCCAGCAGCGCTGGACTAGCGGGAGACGAGCAGTACTTC.

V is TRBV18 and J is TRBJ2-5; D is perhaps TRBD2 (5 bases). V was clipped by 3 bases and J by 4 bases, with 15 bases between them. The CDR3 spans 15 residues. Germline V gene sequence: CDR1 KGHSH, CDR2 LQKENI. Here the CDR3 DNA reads TGTGCCAGCTCACCGGCCGGCGAGGGCTTAGAGACCCAGTACTTC. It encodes CASSPAGEGLETQYF.

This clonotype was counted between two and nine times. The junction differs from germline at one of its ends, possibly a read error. CDR3 residues: CTSSLSNNQPQHF. DNA for the CDR3: TGTACCAGCAGCCTCTCCAACAATCAGCCCCAGCATTTT. V is TRBV3-1 and J is TRBJ1-5, with D unresolved. Germline-derived CDR1 and CDR2 are LGHDT and YNNKEL (reference sequence). The CDR3 covers 13 residues.

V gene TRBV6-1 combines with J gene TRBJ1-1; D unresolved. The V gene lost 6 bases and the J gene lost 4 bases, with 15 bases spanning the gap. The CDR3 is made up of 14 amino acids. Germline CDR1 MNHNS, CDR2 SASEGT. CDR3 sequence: CASSPTRRSTEAFF. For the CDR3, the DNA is TGTGCCAGCAGCCCGACTCGAAGGAGCACTGAAGCTTTCTTT.

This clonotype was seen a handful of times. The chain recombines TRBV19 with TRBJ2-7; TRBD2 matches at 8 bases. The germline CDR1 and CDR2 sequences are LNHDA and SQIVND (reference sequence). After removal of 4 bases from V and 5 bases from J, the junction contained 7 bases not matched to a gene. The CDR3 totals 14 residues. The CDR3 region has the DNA TGTGCCAGTAGTAAAACGGGAGGGCCTCACGAGCAGTACTTC. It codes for CASSKTGGPHEQYF.

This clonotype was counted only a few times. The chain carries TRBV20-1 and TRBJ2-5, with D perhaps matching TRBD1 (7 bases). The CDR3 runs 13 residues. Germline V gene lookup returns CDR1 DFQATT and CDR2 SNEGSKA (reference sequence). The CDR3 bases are TGCACGTGGTTGGAGGGGGCGATGGAGACCCAGTACTTC. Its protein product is CTWLEGAMETQYF.

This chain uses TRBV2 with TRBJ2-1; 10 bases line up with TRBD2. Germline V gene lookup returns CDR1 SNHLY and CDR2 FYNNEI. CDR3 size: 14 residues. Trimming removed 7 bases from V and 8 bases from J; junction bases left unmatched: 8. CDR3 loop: CASMWLAGVYEQFF. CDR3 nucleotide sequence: TGTGCCAGCATGTGGCTAGCGGGAGTCTATGAGCAGTTCTTC. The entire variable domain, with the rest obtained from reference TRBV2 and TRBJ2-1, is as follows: EPEVTQTPSHQVTQMGQEVILRCVPISNHLYFYWYRQILGQKVEFLVSFYNNEISEKSEIFDDQFSVERPDGSNFTLKIRSTKLEDSAMYFCASMWLAGVYEQFFGPGTRLTVL.

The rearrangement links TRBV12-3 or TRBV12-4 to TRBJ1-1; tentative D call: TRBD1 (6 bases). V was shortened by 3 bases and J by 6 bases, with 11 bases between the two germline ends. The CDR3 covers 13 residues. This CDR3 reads CASSFQGRAEAFF. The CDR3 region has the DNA TGTGCCAGCAGTTTTCAGGGGAGGGCTGAAGCTTTCTTT.

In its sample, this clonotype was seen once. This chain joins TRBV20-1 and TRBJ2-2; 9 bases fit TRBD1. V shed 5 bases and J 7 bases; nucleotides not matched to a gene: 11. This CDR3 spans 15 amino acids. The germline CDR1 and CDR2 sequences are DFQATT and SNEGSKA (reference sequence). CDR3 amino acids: CSAPPRQGVGGELFF. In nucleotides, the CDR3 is TGCAGTGCTCCCCCCCGACAGGGGGTTGGCGGGGAGCTGTTTTTT.

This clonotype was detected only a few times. CDR3 bases: TGTGCCAGCAGTTACCGAGGTGGGGCTGATAATCAGCCCCAGCATTTT. It translates to CASSYRGGADNQPQHF. The V gene is TRBV6-2 or TRBV6-3, the J gene TRBJ1-5, with D possibly TRBD1 on 5 matching bases. This CDR3 region has 16 residues. In germline, CDR1 is MNHEY, CDR2 SVGEGT. V dropped 2 bases and J dropped 4 bases, with 15 bases sitting between them.

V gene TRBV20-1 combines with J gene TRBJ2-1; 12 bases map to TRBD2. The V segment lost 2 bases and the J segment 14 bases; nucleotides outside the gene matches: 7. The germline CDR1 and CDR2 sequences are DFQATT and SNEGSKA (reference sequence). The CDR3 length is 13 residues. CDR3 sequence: CSARLAGGPGEFF. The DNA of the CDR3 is TGCAGTGCTAGACTAGCGGGAGGGCCCGGGGAGTTCTTC.

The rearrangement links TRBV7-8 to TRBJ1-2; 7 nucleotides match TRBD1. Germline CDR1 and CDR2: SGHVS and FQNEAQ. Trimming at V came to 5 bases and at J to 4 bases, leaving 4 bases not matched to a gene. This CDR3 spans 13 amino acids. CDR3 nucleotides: TGTGCCAGCAGCCGGGACAGTTTCTATGGCTACACCTTC. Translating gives CASSRDSFYGYTF. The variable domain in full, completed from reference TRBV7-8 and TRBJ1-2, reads GAGVSQSPRYKVAKRGQDVALRCDPISGHVSLFWYQQALGQGPEFLTYFQNEAQLDKSGLPSDRFFAERPEGSVSTLKIQRTQQEDSAVYLCASSRDSFYGYTFGSGTRLTVV.

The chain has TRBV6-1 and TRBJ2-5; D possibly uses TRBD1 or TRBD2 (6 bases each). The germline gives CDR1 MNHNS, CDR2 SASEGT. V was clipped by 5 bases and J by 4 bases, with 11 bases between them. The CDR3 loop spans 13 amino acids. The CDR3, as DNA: TGTGCCAGCAGTACCGGAGGGGGAGAGACCCAGTACTTC. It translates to CASSTGGGETQYF.

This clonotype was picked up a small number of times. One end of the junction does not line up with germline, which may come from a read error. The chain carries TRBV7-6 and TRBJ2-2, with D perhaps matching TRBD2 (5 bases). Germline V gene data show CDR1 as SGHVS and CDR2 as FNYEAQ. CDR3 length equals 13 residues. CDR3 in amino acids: CASSLAPTGELFF. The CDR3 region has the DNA TGTGCTAGCAGCTTAGCGCCGACCGGGGAGCTGTTTTTT.

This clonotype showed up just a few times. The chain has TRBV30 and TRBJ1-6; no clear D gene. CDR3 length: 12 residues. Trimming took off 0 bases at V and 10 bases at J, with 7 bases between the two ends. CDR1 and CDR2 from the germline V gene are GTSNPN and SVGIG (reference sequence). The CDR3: CAWSVGNSPLHF. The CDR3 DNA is TGTGCCTGGAGTGTAGGGAACTCACCCCTCCACTTT.

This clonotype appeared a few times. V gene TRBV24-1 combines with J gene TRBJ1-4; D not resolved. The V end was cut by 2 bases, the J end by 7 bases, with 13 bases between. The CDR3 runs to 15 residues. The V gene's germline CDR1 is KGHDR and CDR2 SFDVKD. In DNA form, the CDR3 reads TGTGCCACCAGTGATTGGAGCCCAGCGGGTGAAAAACTGTTTTTT. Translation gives CATSDWSPAGEKLFF.

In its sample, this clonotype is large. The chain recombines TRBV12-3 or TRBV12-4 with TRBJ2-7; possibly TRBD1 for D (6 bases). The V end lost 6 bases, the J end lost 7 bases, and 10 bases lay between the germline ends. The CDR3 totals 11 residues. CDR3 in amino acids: CASSLTGEQYF. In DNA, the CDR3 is TGTGCCAGCAGCCTCACAGGGGAGCAGTACTTC.

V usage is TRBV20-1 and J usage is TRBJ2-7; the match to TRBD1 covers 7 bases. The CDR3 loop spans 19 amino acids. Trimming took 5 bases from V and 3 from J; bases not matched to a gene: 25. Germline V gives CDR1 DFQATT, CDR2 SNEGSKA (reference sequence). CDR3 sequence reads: CSAPHNGPDRRSPNYEQYF. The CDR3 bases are TGCAGTGCTCCGCACAACGGCCCGGACAGGCGGTCACCAAACTACGAGCAGTACTTC.

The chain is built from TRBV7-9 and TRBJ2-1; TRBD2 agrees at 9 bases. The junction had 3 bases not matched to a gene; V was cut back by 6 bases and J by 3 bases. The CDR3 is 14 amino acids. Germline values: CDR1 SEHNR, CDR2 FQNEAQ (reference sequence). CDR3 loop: CASSASGNYNEQFF. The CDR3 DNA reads TGTGCCAGCAGTGCTAGCGGGAACTACAATGAGCAGTTCTTC.

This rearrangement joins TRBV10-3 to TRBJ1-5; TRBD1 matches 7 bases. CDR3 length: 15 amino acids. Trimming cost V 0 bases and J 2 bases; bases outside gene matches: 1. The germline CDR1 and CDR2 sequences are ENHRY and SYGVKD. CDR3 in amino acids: CAISESGGGNQPQHF. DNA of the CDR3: TGTGCCATCAGTGAGTCAGGGGGCGGCAATCAGCCCCAGCATTTT.

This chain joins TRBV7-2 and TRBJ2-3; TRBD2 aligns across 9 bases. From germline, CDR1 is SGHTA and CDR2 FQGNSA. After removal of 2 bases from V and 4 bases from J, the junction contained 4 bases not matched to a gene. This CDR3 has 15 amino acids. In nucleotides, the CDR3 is TGTGCCAGCAGCTTACCTAGCGGGGTGGCAGATACGCAGTATTTT. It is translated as CASSLPSGVADTQYF.

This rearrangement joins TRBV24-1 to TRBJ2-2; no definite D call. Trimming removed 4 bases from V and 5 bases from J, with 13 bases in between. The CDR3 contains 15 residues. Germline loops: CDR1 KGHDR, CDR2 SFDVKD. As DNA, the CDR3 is TGTGCCACCAGTGAAACCGGACGGTTGACCGGGGAGCTGTTTTTT. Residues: CATSETGRLTGELFF.